What follows is one TCR beta chain and its context. This clonotype is identified as medium-sized (0.01 to 0.1%). Its specific antigen is unknown. Base qualities are not provided; no much larger clone lies one nucleotide away. The record originates from a study of neurological immune-mediated disorders (dated by TCRdb to about 2019). In terms of the full investigation: Using UMI-based sequencing, the study compared peripheral blood TCR-beta repertoires from patients with HTLV-I-associated myelopathy (HAM/TSP), patients with multiple sclerosis, and healthy controls. Alongside PBMC samples, the set of more than 85 TCR-beta libraries contained longitudinal samples, technical triplicates, and paired CD4+ and CD8+ T-cell subsets that had been sorted. The cohort was made up of some 70 subjects, consisting of around 15 HAM/TSP patients, roughly 35 multiple sclerosis patients and approximately 20 healthy controls.

cDNA synthesis used template-switch 5'RACE with a primer carrying a 10-nucleotide random unique molecular identifier tagging each TCR transcript. Every sequencing run covered 15-18 subjects and yielded more than 160 million TCR-beta sequences. The RNeasy kit was used for extraction of total RNA. TCR-beta VDJ regions were amplified with primers for the TCR constant region and the 5'RACE anchor, using the KAPA Real-time Library Amplification kit. Sample indexes and Illumina adaptors were added in a first PCR, and a second PCR then increased library yield. After purification with Ampure beads, the TCR product of roughly 650 bp was size-selected on a 2% E-gel SizeSelection system. Before pooling, libraries had their quality checked on a Bioanalyzer, their concentration measured with Qubit, and their quantity determined with the Kapa Library Quantification kit. Paired-end 2 x 150 bp sequencing of the libraries was performed on an Illumina HiSeq 2500. To increase sequence diversity, roughly 24-32% phiX was spiked into each library pool. The paper's processing steps were these. Quality-filtered reads were processed with the UMI-based MiGEC pipeline, which removed over 75% of raw TCR sequences during error correction. VDJ genes were aligned to IMGT germline references, and clonotypes were defined by unique CDR3 amino acid sequence plus V-J genes. Clonal expansion, Shannon diversity and CDR3 relatedness were evaluated with VDJtools (CalcPairwiseDistances, ClusterSamples), while phylogenetic trees were built in CLCbio workbench. A clone was classed as expanded if it had 8 or more unique UMIs, a cutoff based on coefficient-of-variation modelling across technical triplicates. The public reads were reanalyzed by TCRdb: fastp trimming at Q25, MiXCR alignment, in-frame beta chains only. Merged by CDR3 protein, the rows form single entries marked with the most common genes and DNA. The V and J calls and clone size are TCRdb's, not the authors'. The sample contains fewer than 50,000 distinct CDR3 sequences, 13% to 15% of them found a single time. The top ten clonotypes cover roughly 3.5% of the sample.

Results the study describes overall, beyond this receptor: No identical CDR3 amino acid sequences were found to be shared among expanded clones across subjects, suggesting that TCR-beta repertoires were private in all groups. The highest TCR clonal expansion was observed in HAM/TSP patients, whereas the lowest was observed in MS patients, even when compared with healthy controls.

For sorted-subset TCR libraries, 1 million sorted CD4+ or CD8+ T cells were used. Peripheral blood was subjected to Ficoll-Hypaque density gradient centrifugation to isolate PBMCs, which were then cryopreserved in liquid nitrogen. The study also sequenced paired sorted CD4+ and CD8+ subsets from healthy controls, HAM/TSP patients and MS patients. Sequenced sample: CD4+ T cells from blood. The receptor's source is a woman aged 60 to 75 with HTLV-1-associated myelopathy (HAM/TSP).

Here is the DNA: TGCAGTGCTAGAGATAGAGGCGTAACGGGGGGGCCAAAGGAGCAGTTCTTC. It specifies CSARDRGVTGGPKEQFF. The rearrangement combines TRBV20-1 with TRBJ2-1; the central 8 bases match TRBD2. CDR3 length: 17 amino acids, cysteine to phenylalanine. Only the CDR3 portion is preserved as DNA: 51 bases, with reading frame beginning at the first base. The CDR1 and CDR2 encoded by the germline V gene (reference sequence) are DFQATT and SNEGSKA. From V the trimming removes 0 bases and from J it removes 10 bases, while the gene matches leave 17 bases of the junction unaccounted for.